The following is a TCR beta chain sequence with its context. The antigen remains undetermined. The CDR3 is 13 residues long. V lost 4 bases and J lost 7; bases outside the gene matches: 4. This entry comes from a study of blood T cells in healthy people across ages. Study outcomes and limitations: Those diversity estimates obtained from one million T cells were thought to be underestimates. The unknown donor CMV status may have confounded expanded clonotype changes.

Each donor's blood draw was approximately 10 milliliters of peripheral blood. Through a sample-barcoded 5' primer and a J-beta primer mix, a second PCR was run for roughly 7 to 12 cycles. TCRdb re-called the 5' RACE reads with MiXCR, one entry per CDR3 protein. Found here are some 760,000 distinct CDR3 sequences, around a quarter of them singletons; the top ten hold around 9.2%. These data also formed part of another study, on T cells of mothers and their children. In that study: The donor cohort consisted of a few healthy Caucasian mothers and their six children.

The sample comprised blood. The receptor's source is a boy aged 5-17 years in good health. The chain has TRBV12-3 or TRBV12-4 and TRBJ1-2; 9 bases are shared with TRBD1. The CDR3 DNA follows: TGTGCCAGCAGTTACACAGGGGGCTCTGGCTACACCTTC. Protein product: CASSYTGGSGYTF.